The 27 T cell receptor beta chains reported below all come from one sample, sequenced in a study of OX40 agonist ivuxolimab in advanced cancers. Assay used: immunoSEQ multiplex PCR; TCRdb lists only in-frame clones, some missing. The sample includes around 50,000 clones, around nine tenths of them seen just once. Here the sequenced sample was CD4+ or CD8+ T cells sorted from blood, taken in a trial of the OX40 agonist ivuxolimab. The receptors shown here come from an adult with an advanced solid tumor such as melanoma, head and neck, liver or kidney cancer.

This clone came up once. V is TRBV27 and J is TRBJ1-5; 7 bases fit TRBD1. The CDR3 is 14 residues long. J lost 0 bases, V lost 5 bases, and 1 base had no gene match. Germline values: CDR1 MNHEY, CDR2 SMNVEV (reference sequence). The CDR3, as DNA: TGTGCCAGCAGTCGACAGGGTAGCAATCAGCCCCAGCATTTT. Translation: CASSRQGSNQPQHF.

The chain carries TRBV7-9 and TRBJ2-7; D is unclear. V lost 5 bases and J lost 2, with 13 bases in between. The V gene's germline CDR1 is SEHNR and CDR2 FQNEAQ (reference sequence). This CDR3 contains 14 residues. The CDR3 loop reads CASSTSETPYEQYF. The DNA of the CDR3 is TGTGCCAGCAGCACCTCGGAGACCCCCTACGAGCAGTACTTC.

The CDR3 nucleotides read TGTGCCAGCAGCTTGGTAGGGACTAATGAAAAACTGTTTTTT. It yields the protein CASSLVGTNEKLFF. V gene TRBV7-9 combines with J gene TRBJ1-4; D not certain. CDR3 length: 14 residues. V dropped 3 bases and J dropped 2 bases, with 7 bases sitting between them. Germline CDR1 reads SEHNR; CDR2 reads FQNEAQ (reference sequence).

J is TRBJ1-4 and V is TRBV11-2; D remains unclear. The CDR3 runs to 15 residues. Germline V gene data show CDR1 as SGHAT and CDR2 as FQNNGV. The ends were cut back, 5 bases at V and 0 bases at J, with 10 bases in the middle. The CDR3 region has the DNA TGTGCCAGCAGCACCACAGATGCAACTAATGAAAAACTGTTTTTT. Amino acid sequence: CASSTTDATNEKLFF.

This clone has more than one count but fewer than ten. This rearrangement joins TRBV7-6 to TRBJ2-7; D is possibly TRBD1 (5 bases). There are 12 residues in the CDR3. V lost 4 bases and J lost 5, with 9 bases in between. Germline values: CDR1 SGHVS, CDR2 FNYEAQ. The CDR3, as DNA: TGTGCCAGCAGCTCGGACAACCACGAGCAGTACTTC. Its translation is CASSSDNHEQYF.

CDR3 DNA sequence: TGTGCCAGCAGTTCCGGGACTAGCGTTTTCACAGATACGCAGTATTTT. It is translated as CASSSGTSVFTDTQYF. J is TRBJ2-3 and V is TRBV6-5, with 10 bases identical to TRBD2. Trimming cost V 4 bases and J 2 bases; bases outside gene matches: 6. Germline V lookup: CDR1 MNHEY, CDR2 SVGAGI. This CDR3 contains 16 residues.

This rearrangement joins TRBV6-1 to TRBJ2-3, with D perhaps matching TRBD1 (6 bases). The CDR3 extends over 15 amino acids. Trimming pared 3 bases from V and 3 bases from J, leaving 13 bases between. Per germline, CDR1 MNHNS and CDR2 SASEGT. The CDR3 sequence: CASSDPGTRTDTQYF. In DNA, the CDR3 is TGTGCCAGCAGTGACCCCGGGACACGGACAGATACGCAGTATTTT.

This chain joins TRBV9 and TRBJ2-1; possibly TRBD1 for D (6 bases). CDR1 is SGDLS and CDR2 is YYNGEE in the germline V gene. The V end was cut by 0 bases, the J end by 6 bases, with 13 bases between. This CDR3 has 15 residues. The CDR3 coding sequence is TGTGCCAGCAGCGTAGGGGGTGGACAGTCCAATGAGCAGTTCTTC. It is translated as CASSVGGGQSNEQFF.

This chain uses TRBV4-3 with TRBJ2-2; 7 nucleotides match TRBD2. CDR1 is LGHNA and CDR2 is YSLEER in the germline V gene. The CDR3 spans 17 residues. J was trimmed by 3 bases and V by 3 bases; bases with no gene match: 10. The CDR3, as DNA: TGCGCCAGCAGCCAGACAACGGGGGGAGGAGACACCGGGGAGCTGTTTTTT. Amino acid sequence: CASSQTTGGGDTGELFF.

This chain links TRBV4-2 with TRBJ2-3; TRBD1 is a possible D gene (6 bases). The V gene's germline CDR1 is LGHNA and CDR2 YNFKEQ. This CDR3 has 15 residues. V shed 2 bases and J shed 0 bases, with 9 bases lying between them. CDR3 sequence reads: CASSQRTVSTDTQYF. The CDR3 region has the DNA TGTGCCAGCAGCCAAAGGACAGTTAGCACAGATACGCAGTATTTT.

This clone has just a few counts. This chain uses TRBV5-1 with TRBJ2-3; D may be TRBD1 (6 bases). From germline, CDR1 is SGHRS and CDR2 YFSETQ. The CDR3 consists of 15 residues. V lost 3 bases, J lost 1 base, and 12 bases lay in between. The CDR3 reads CASSSQGDGTDTQYF. The CDR3 DNA sequence: TGCGCCAGCAGCTCACAGGGTGACGGCACAGATACGCAGTATTTT.

The rearrangement joins TRBV27 to TRBJ2-3; no clear D gene. Germline V gene lookup returns CDR1 MNHEY and CDR2 SMNVEV (reference sequence). The V end was cut by 8 bases, the J end by 1 base, with 7 bases between. The CDR3 is 12 amino acids. The CDR3 sequence is CASLARTDTQYF. CDR3 nucleotides: TGTGCCAGCCTTGCGCGCACAGATACGCAGTATTTT.

The sample holds a few counts of this clone. The V call is TRBV27, the J call TRBJ1-6; D gene ambiguous. The germline V gene has CDR1 MNHEY and CDR2 SMNVEV (reference sequence). The CDR3 contains 13 residues. With 2 bases removed from V and 7 bases from J, the gap between germline ends came to 6 bases. In DNA form, the CDR3 reads TGTGCCAGCAGTTTAGGTGTAAATTCACCCCTCCACTTT. Encoded protein: CASSLGVNSPLHF.

The rearrangement links TRBV28 to TRBJ2-5; perhaps TRBD2 as D (5 bases). The germline gives CDR1 MDHEN, CDR2 SYDVKM. V shed 1 base and J shed 4 bases, with 7 bases lying between them. The CDR3 runs to 13 residues. This CDR3 reads CASSLSSLETQYF. The CDR3 bases are TGTGCCAGCAGTTTATCTAGCCTAGAGACCCAGTACTTC.

This chain links TRBV9 with TRBJ1-1; no clear D gene. The CDR3 contains 14 residues. V gave up 0 bases and J gave up 4 bases, with 10 bases separating them. Germline-derived CDR1 and CDR2 are SGDLS and YYNGEE. The CDR3 is CASSVDGIGTEAFF. CDR3 bases: TGTGCCAGCAGCGTAGACGGGATCGGCACTGAAGCTTTCTTT.

In this sample, this clone turned up once. The CDR3 DNA reads TGTGCCAGCAGCTTGGACGGTAGCACAGATACGCAGTATTTT. The encoded protein is CASSLDGSTDTQYF. The chain recombines TRBV5-4 with TRBJ2-3; no firm D call. Trimming left V 0 bases short and J 0 bases short, with 5 bases between. This CDR3 region has 14 residues. The germline CDR1 and CDR2 sequences are SGHNT and YYREEE (reference sequence).

This chain joins TRBV27 and TRBJ2-2; 9 positions match TRBD1. CDR3 length: 14 amino acids. Germline V lookup: CDR1 MNHEY, CDR2 SMNVEV (reference sequence). Losses at the gene ends were 3 bases for V and 5 bases for J; bases not matched to a gene: 1. The CDR3, as DNA: TGTGCCAGCAGTTTGGGACAGGGAACCGGGGAGCTGTTTTTT. Protein product: CASSLGQGTGELFF.

The rearrangement joins TRBV19 to TRBJ2-7; D call uncertain. The V end was cut by 3 bases, the J end by 2 bases, with 5 bases between. The germline CDR1 and CDR2 sequences are LNHDA and SQIVND (reference sequence). The CDR3 sequence is 12 residues long. The DNA of the CDR3 is TGTGCCAGTAGTATTGGGCCCTACGAGCAGTACTTC. Translated: CASSIGPYEQYF.

V is TRBV4-3 and J is TRBJ2-1, with a weak D call TRBD2 (6 bases). The length of the CDR3 is 15 residues. Per germline, CDR1 LGHNA and CDR2 YSLEER. Trimming left V 4 bases short and J 8 bases short, with 18 bases between. CDR3 protein: CASSRGTAPLDEQFF. CDR3 DNA sequence: TGCGCCAGCAGCCGCGGGACCGCGCCCTTGGATGAGCAGTTCTTC.

As DNA, the CDR3 is TGTGCCAGCAGCTTAGGAACTATGGGGGACACTGAAGCTTTCTTT. Its protein is CASSLGTMGDTEAFF. The chain recombines TRBV7-9 with TRBJ1-1; D is perhaps TRBD1 (5 bases). Germline values: CDR1 SEHNR, CDR2 FQNEAQ (reference sequence). The CDR3 extends over 15 amino acids. Trimming removed 1 base from V and 3 bases from J, with 12 bases in between.

This clone was observed a single time. The chain recombines TRBV5-4 with TRBJ1-3; no definite D call. Trimming shortened V by 5 bases and J by 0 bases, and 12 bases separated the two germline ends. The germline V gene encodes CDR1 SGHNT and CDR2 YYREEE (reference sequence). There are 15 residues in the CDR3. Here the CDR3 DNA reads TGTGCCAGCAGTCCAGATCCGAGCTCTGGAAACACCATATATTTT. Its translation: CASSPDPSSGNTIYF. Looking up the rest from reference TRBV5-4 and TRBJ1-3 gives the full variable domain: ETGVTQSPTHLIKTRGQQVTLRCSSQSGHNTVSWYQQALGQGPQFIFQYYREEENGRGNFPPRFSGLQFPNYSSELNVNALELDDSALYLCASSPDPSSGNTIYFGEGSWLTVV.

The J gene is TRBJ2-7, the V gene TRBV4-3; the match to TRBD1 covers 9 bases. Germline assignment: CDR1 LGHNA and CDR2 YSLEER. Trimming took 0 bases from V and 0 from J; bases not matched to a gene: 6. There are 17 residues in the CDR3. CDR3 in amino acids: CASSQEGDREFSYEQYF. CDR3 bases: TGCGCCAGCAGCCAAGAGGGGGACAGGGAGTTCTCCTACGAGCAGTACTTC.

The gene calls are TRBV7-3 and TRBJ2-3; possibly TRBD1 for D (5 bases). The CDR3 contains 12 residues. Deletions cut 8 bases from V and 5 bases from J, with 11 bases between. Germline lookup yields CDR1 SGHTA and CDR2 FQGTGA. The CDR3 protein is CASSGQGDTQYF. The CDR3 DNA is TGTGCCAGCTCAGGACAAGGAGATACGCAGTATTTT. Using reference TRBV7-3 and TRBJ2-3 for the parts outside the CDR3, the full variable domain is GAGVSQTPSNKVTEKGKYVELRCDPISGHTALYWYRQSLGQGPEFLIYFQGTGAADDSGLPNDRFFAVRPEGSVSTLKIQRTERGDSAVYLCASSGQGDTQYFGPGTRLTVL.

The genes are TRBV9 and TRBJ2-7; D ambiguous. The germline V gene encodes CDR1 SGDLS and CDR2 YYNGEE. V was shortened by 0 bases and J by 0 bases, with 7 bases between the two germline ends. The CDR3 sequence is 14 residues long. The CDR3 loop is CASSVGWGSYEQYF. The CDR3 nucleotides are TGTGCCAGCAGCGTAGGGTGGGGCTCCTACGAGCAGTACTTC.

The chain links TRBV6-4 to TRBJ2-7, with TRBD2 matching over 8 bases. V shed 6 bases, J shed 6 bases, and the junction held 4 bases outside the gene matches. Germline lookup yields CDR1 MRHNA and CDR2 SNTAGT. The CDR3 loop spans 12 amino acids. CDR3 protein: CASSKAGVEQYF. The CDR3 nucleotides read TGTGCCAGCAGCAAAGCGGGGGTCGAGCAGTACTTC.

The J gene is TRBJ2-3, the V gene TRBV5-1, with 8 bases identical to TRBD2. Germline V gives CDR1 SGHRS, CDR2 YFSETQ. V was pared by 0 bases and J by 4 bases, with 4 bases of the junction left unmatched. This CDR3 is built from 15 residues. CDR3: CASSLDSGGADTQYF. The CDR3 DNA reads as TGCGCCAGCAGCTTGGACAGCGGGGGAGCAGATACGCAGTATTTT.

This rearrangement joins TRBV19 to TRBJ1-5; 8 bases agree with TRBD1. This CDR3 region has 14 residues. Germline CDR1 reads LNHDA; CDR2 reads SQIVND (reference sequence). Trimming took 8 bases from V and 0 from J; bases not matched to a gene: 3. CDR3: CASWDRNSNQPQHF. Written as DNA, the CDR3 is TGTGCCAGTTGGGACAGGAATAGCAATCAGCCCCAGCATTTT.